This T cell receptor beta chain emerged from a study of blood T cell repertoires in COVID-19. About the research overall: COVID-19 samples, acute and convalescent, were from the United States, Italy and Spain. The cDNA or gDNA used as material had been derived from T cells, B-cell-depleted T cells, or PBMCs.

In the original processing: Reference gene primers were amplified, and this amplification served to estimate nucleated cell counts. Some clones are missing from TCRdb's copy, which holds only in-frame ones; the method was immunoSEQ multiplex PCR. Clone size and the V and J calls come from that table; the DNA yielded D and trimming. Found here are hundreds of thousands of clones, nearly 90% of them singletons; the top ten hold 3.5% to 4.5%. V trimming: 6 bases; J trimming: 4 bases; junction bases outside the gene matches: 6. The germline V gene has CDR1 KGHSH and CDR2 LQKENI. The CDR3 runs to 14 residues. In terms of age and location, participants ranged from roughly 18 to 100 years and lived in fewer than 30 US areas.

The sequenced sample was PBMCs or T cells enriched from blood (not recorded which). The clonotype comes from a woman under 30 with acute COVID-19. V gene TRBV18 combines with J gene TRBJ1-5; 7 bases map to TRBD1. CDR3 region: CASSVDRLNQPQHF. The CDR3 DNA follows: TGTGCCAGCTCCGTGGACAGGCTAAATCAGCCCCAGCATTTT.